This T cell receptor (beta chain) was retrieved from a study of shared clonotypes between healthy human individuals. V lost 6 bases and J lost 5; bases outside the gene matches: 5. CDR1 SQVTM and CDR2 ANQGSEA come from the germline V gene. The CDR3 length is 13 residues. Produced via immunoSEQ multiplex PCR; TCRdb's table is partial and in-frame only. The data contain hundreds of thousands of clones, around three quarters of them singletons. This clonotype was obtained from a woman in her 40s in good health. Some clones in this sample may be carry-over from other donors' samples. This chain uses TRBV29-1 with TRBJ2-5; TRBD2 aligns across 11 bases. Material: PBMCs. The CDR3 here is CSVGLAGRETQYF. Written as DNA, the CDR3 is TGCAGCGTCGGACTAGCGGGTAGGGAGACCCAGTACTTC. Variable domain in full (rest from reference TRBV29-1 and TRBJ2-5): SAVISQKPSRDICQRGTSLTIQCQVDSQVTMMFWYRQQPGQSLTLIATANQGSEATYESGFVIDKFPISRPNLTFSTLTVSNMSPEDSSIYLCSVGLAGRETQYFGPGTRLLVL.